A selection of T cell receptor beta chains follows, all from one sample in a study of cytomegalovirus exposure and HLA in healthy donors. The protocol was immunoSEQ multiplex PCR, while the TCRdb copy is restricted to in-frame clones and leaves out a portion. The sample has fewer than 180,000 clones, approximately 85% seen once. Sequenced input: PBMCs. These receptors were obtained from a man in his forties or fifties in good health and CMV-seropositive. CDR3s include the opening cysteine and the closing phenylalanine or tryptophan. A D gene is named only where the DNA matches it firmly. Clone size is not always given. Where it is, it says once, few, many or a class for expanded clones.

J,V,size,D,CDR3,DNA
TRBJ2-4,TRBV5-1,.,.,CASSLDGLKNIQYF,TGCGCCAGCAGCTTGGACGGGTTAAAAAACATTCAGTACTTC
TRBJ2-7,TRBV7-2,.,TRBD2,CASRHQGRESREQYF,TGTGCCAGCAGGCACCAAGGGCGGGAGAGCCGCGAGCAGTACTTC
TRBJ2-7,TRBV6-6,.,.,CASSYLEPSEQYF,TGTGCCAGCAGTTACTTGGAACCTAGCGAGCAGTACTTC
TRBJ1-6,TRBV27,.,.,CASSGGVKNSPLHF,TGTGCCAGCTCGGGGGGTGTAAAGAATTCACCCCTCCACTTT
TRBJ2-7,TRBV19,.,TRBD2,CASSLAGGHEQYF,TGTGCCAGTAGTCTAGCGGGAGGCCACGAGCAGTACTTC
TRBJ2-7,TRBV5-6,.,.,CASSKRGTSYEQYF,TGTGCCAGCAGCAAAAGAGGGACAAGTTACGAGCAGTACTTC
TRBJ1-1,TRBV6-6,.,.,CASGYWGGSEAFF,TGTGCCAGCGGCTACTGGGGAGGGTCTGAAGCTTTCTTT
TRBJ2-1,TRBV20-1,.,.,CSAIAGVGQFF,TGCAGTGCTATCGCCGGAGTTGGGCAGTTCTTC
TRBJ1-1,TRBV4-2,.,.,CASSQGPGSETEAFF,TGTGCCAGCAGCCAAGGGCCAGGGTCGGAGACTGAAGCTTTCTTT
TRBJ2-3,TRBV5-1,.,TRBD2,CTSSRLAGANTDTQYF,TGCACCAGCAGCCGCCTAGCGGGAGCAAACACAGATACGCAGTATTTT
TRBJ2-1,TRBV15,.,TRBD2,CATSRDRLAGGGYNEQFF,TGTGCCACCAGCAGAGATAGGCTAGCGGGAGGAGGTTACAATGAGCAGTTCTTC
TRBJ2-3,TRBV2,.,TRBD2,CASTLGGAGGPSDTQYF,TGTGCCAGCACCCTCGGGGGAGCGGGAGGGCCTTCAGATACGCAGTATTTT
TRBJ2-7,TRBV1,.,.,CTKMTSGYEQYF,TGCACCAAAATGACTAGCGGGTACGAGCAGTACTTC
TRBJ2-3,TRBV5-4,.,TRBD2,CASSGGTSGSADTQYF,TGTGCCAGCAGCGGGGGGACTAGCGGGAGCGCAGATACGCAGTATTTT
TRBJ2-2,TRBV7-3,.,.,CASSRRNGGELFF,TGTGCCAGCAGTCGGAGAAATGGCGGGGAGCTGTTTTTT
TRBJ1-2,TRBV6-5,.,TRBD1,CASSSKVGQGSYGYTF,TGTGCCAGCAGTTCCAAGGTGGGACAGGGATCTTATGGCTACACCTTC
TRBJ2-7,TRBV6-6,few,.,CASSYGGSGLYEQYF,TGTGCCAGCAGTTATGGCGGTAGCGGACTCTACGAGCAGTACTTC
TRBJ1-1,TRBV6-5,.,.,CASSYRVSAEAFF,TGTGCCAGCAGTTACAGGGTTAGCGCTGAAGCTTTCTTT
TRBJ2-5,TRBV10-1,.,TRBD2,CASSGSASGIETQYF,TGCGCCAGCAGTGGTAGTGCTAGCGGGATCGAGACCCAGTACTTC
TRBJ2-3,TRBV28,.,.,CASTDSPGQSTDTQYF,TGTGCCAGCACCGATTCACCGGGACAAAGCACAGATACGCAGTATTTT
TRBJ2-1,TRBV29-1,.,.,CSAYRVNYNEQFF,TGCAGCGCCTACAGGGTTAACTACAATGAGCAGTTCTTC
TRBJ2-3,TRBV28,.,.,CASSFRDKPLSTDTQYF,TGTGCCAGCAGTTTCCGGGACAAGCCCCTGAGCACAGATACGCAGTATTTT
TRBJ2-5,TRBV5-1,.,.,CASSGPGQEETQYF,TGCGCCAGCAGCGGGCCGGGACAAGAAGAGACCCAGTACTTC
TRBJ2-3,TRBV4-2,few,.,CASSQEVAASTDTQYF,TGTGCCAGCAGCCAAGAGGTAGCGGCTAGCACAGATACGCAGTATTTT
TRBJ2-3,TRBV7-2,.,TRBD2,CASSKMTSGDTDTQYF,TGTGCCAGCAGCAAAATGACTAGCGGGGACACAGATACGCAGTATTTT
TRBJ2-3,TRBV20-1,once,.,CSATKSTQYF,TGCAGTGCTACCAAGAGTACGCAGTATTTT
TRBJ2-5,TRBV4-1,.,.,CASSQGAQETQYF,TGCGCCAGCAGCCAAGGGGCCCAAGAGACCCAGTACTTC
TRBJ2-3,TRBV4-1,.,.,CASSQDITDTQYF,TGCGCCAGCAGCCAAGATATAACAGATACGCAGTATTTT
TRBJ2-7,TRBV7-9,.,TRBD2,CASSLGTNEQYF,TGTGCCAGCAGCCTTGGGACTAACGAGCAGTACTTC
TRBJ1-6,TRBV19,.,TRBD1,CASSRQGQTSPLHF,TGTGCCAGTAGTAGACAGGGACAGACTTCACCCCTCCACTTT
TRBJ2-7,TRBV10-3,.,TRBD2,CAISETKREFSYEQYF,TGTGCCATCAGTGAAACTAAGCGGGAGTTCTCCTACGAGCAGTACTTC
TRBJ2-1,TRBV28,.,TRBD2,CASSLPPGLAGNEQFF,TGTGCCAGCAGTTTACCTCCGGGACTAGCGGGCAATGAGCAGTTCTTC
TRBJ2-3,TRBV10-3,few,TRBD2,CAIRGVGTSGSTDTQYF,TGTGCCATCAGAGGTGTTGGGACTAGCGGTAGCACAGATACGCAGTATTTT
TRBJ1-4,TRBV2,.,.,CASSDGGQWGEKLFF,TGTGCCAGCAGTGATGGTGGACAATGGGGTGAAAAACTGTTTTTT
TRBJ2-7,TRBV5-3,.,TRBD2,CARSLVRTSGRAAYEQYF,TGTGCCAGAAGCTTGGTCAGGACTAGCGGGAGGGCCGCCTACGAGCAGTACTTC
TRBJ2-7,TRBV2,few,.,CASSSNGDLSYEQYF,TGTGCCAGCAGTTCCAACGGGGACTTGTCCTACGAGCAGTACTTC
TRBJ2-7,TRBV5-1,.,.,CASSLDGRGYEQYF,TGCGCCAGCAGCTTGGACGGGAGAGGATACGAGCAGTACTTC
TRBJ1-5,TRBV27,.,.,CASSLLAGELSNQPQHF,TGTGCCAGCAGTTTACTGGCAGGGGAGCTGAGCAATCAGCCCCAGCATTTT
TRBJ2-1,TRBV27,.,TRBD1,CASIAGTGDNEQFF,TGTGCCAGCATCGCCGGGACAGGAGACAATGAGCAGTTCTTC
TRBJ2-2,TRBV11-3,.,TRBD2,CASSHRGGPAGELFF,TGTGCCAGCAGCCACCGGGGGGGGCCAGCCGGGGAGCTGTTTTTT
TRBJ2-5,TRBV7-6,.,TRBD2,CASRELAGGEETQYF,TGTGCCAGCAGGGAACTAGCGGGAGGGGAAGAGACCCAGTACTTC
TRBJ2-1,TRBV15,.,TRBD2,CATSTSGRAGQFF,TGTGCCACCAGCACTAGCGGGAGGGCAGGACAGTTCTTC
TRBJ2-5,TRBV6-6,once,TRBD1,CASSPMTGGGETQYF,TGTGCCAGCAGCCCGATGACAGGGGGAGGAGAGACCCAGTACTTC
TRBJ1-1,TRBV2,.,.,CASTSDRNTEAFF,TGTGCCAGCACGAGCGACAGGAACACTGAAGCTTTCTTT
TRBJ2-7,TRBV5-4,.,TRBD2,CASSFAAQGNSGRPYEQYF,TGTGCCAGCAGCTTTGCCGCCCAGGGGAACAGCGGGAGGCCCTACGAGCAGTACTTC
TRBJ2-7,TRBV29-1,.,.,CSVIWTSLSTDYEQYF,TGCAGCGTGATATGGACAAGCCTATCAACGGACTACGAGCAGTACTTC
TRBJ2-2,TRBV7-2,.,TRBD1,CASSLAFQGAGGELFF,TGTGCCAGCAGCTTAGCATTTCAGGGGGCCGGCGGGGAGCTGTTTTTT
TRBJ2-7,TRBV7-9,.,TRBD1,CASHSGTGPREQYF,TGTGCCAGCCACTCCGGGACAGGGCCCCGCGAGCAGTACTTC